The sequence of this TCR beta chain was determined in a study of shared T cell receptors in the human thymus. Sequencing used immunoSEQ multiplex PCR; TCRdb keeps in-frame clones, though not all of them. Of 450,000 to 650,000 clones in the sample, roughly 74% were seen once. V was trimmed by 1 base and J by 7 bases, leaving 22 bases between them. The V gene's germline CDR1 is SQVTM and CDR2 ANQGSEA. CDR3 length: 16 residues. This sample was shared with a second study, whose subject was human thymus T cells. That source notes: Finnish infants who were healthy and having corrective surgery for congenital heart defects made up the donors. It was from resections taken during corrective heart surgery that the thymus tissue came. Apparent bias marked the V and J gene usage of thymic and blood repertoires. Unrelated people showed highly overlapping thymic repertoires, related research reported.

J is TRBJ1-1 and V is TRBV29-1, with a weak D call TRBD1 (5 bases). This sequence originates from a boy under two years old with a congenital heart defect. Material: thymocytes. CDR3 DNA sequence: TGCAGCGTTGAAGCTGGCGGAGACAGAAGGGATCATGAAGCTTTCTTT. It yields the protein CSVEAGGDRRDHEAFF. Full variable domain (outside the CDR3, taken from reference TRBV29-1 and TRBJ1-1): SAVISQKPSRDICQRGTSLTIQCQVDSQVTMMFWYRQQPGQSLTLIATANQGSEATYESGFVIDKFPISRPNLTFSTLTVSNMSPEDSSIYLCSVEAGGDRRDHEAFFGQGTRLTVV.